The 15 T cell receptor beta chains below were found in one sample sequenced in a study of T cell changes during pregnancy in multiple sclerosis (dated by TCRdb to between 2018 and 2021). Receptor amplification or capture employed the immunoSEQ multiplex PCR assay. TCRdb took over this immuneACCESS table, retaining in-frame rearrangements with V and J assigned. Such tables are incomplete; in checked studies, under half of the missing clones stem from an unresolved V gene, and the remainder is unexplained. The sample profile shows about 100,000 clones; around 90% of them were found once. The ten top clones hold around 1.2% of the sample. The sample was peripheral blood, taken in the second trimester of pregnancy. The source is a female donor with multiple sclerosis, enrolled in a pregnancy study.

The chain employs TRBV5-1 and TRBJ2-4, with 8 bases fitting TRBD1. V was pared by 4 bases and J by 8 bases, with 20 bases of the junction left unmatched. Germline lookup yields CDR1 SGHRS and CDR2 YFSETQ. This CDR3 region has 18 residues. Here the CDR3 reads CASSRPKEAGGRGDIQYF. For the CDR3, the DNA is TGCGCCAGCAGCAGACCGAAGGAAGCAGGGGGCAGAGGGGACATTCAGTACTTC. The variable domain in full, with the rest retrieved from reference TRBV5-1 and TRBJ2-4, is KAGVTQTPRYLIKTRGQQVTLSCSPISGHRSVSWYQQTPGQGLQFLFEYFSETQRNKGNFPGRFSGRQFSNSRSEMNVSTLELGDSALYLCASSRPKEAGGRGDIQYFGAGTRLSVL.

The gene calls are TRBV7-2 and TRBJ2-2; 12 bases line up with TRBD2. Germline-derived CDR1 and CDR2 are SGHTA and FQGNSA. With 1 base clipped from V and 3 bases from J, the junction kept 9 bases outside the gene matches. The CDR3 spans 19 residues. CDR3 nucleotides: TGTGCCAGCAGCTTAGGGGGACTAGCGGGCGTGGCCTACACCGGGGAGCTGTTTTTT. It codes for CASSLGGLAGVAYTGELFF.

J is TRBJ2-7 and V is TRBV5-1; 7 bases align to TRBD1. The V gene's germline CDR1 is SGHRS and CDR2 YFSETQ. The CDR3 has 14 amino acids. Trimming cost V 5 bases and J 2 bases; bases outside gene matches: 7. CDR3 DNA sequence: TGCGCCAGCAGTAGACAGGGAAGCCCCTACGAGCAGTACTTC. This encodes CASSRQGSPYEQYF.

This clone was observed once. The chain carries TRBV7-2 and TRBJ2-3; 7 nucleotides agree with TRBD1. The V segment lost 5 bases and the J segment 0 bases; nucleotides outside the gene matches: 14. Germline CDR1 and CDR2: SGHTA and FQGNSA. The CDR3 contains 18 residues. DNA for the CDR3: TGTGCCAGCAGCCCTCTCCCGCCCGGGACAGCGAGCACAGATACGCAGTATTTT. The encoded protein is CASSPLPPGTASTDTQYF.

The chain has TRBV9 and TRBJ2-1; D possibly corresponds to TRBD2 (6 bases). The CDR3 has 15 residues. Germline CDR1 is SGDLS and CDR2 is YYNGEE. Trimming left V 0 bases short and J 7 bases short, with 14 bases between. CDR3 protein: CASSVVGSAGNEQFF. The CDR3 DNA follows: TGTGCCAGCAGCGTAGTCGGGAGTGCGGGAAATGAGCAGTTCTTC.

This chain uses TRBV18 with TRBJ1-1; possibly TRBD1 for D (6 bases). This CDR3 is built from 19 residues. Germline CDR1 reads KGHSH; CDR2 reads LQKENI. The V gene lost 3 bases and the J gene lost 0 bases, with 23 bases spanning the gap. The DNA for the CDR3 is TGTGCCAGCTCACCGCTTGGCGGGGGCGGGGGATATATGAACACTGAAGCTTTCTTT. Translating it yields CASSPLGGGGGYMNTEAFF.

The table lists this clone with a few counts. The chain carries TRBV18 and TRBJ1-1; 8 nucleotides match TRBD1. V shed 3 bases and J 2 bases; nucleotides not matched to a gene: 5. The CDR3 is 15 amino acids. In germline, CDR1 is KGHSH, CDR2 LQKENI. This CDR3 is CASSPEGQVNTEAFF. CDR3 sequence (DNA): TGTGCCAGCTCACCCGAGGGACAGGTTAACACTGAAGCTTTCTTT.

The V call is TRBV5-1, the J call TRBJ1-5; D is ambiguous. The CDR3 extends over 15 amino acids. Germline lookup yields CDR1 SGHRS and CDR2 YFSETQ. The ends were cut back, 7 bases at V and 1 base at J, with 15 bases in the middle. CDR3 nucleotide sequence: TGCGCCAGCGCTGTGGAGGGTCTCAGCAATCAGCCCCAGCATTTT. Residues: CASAVEGLSNQPQHF. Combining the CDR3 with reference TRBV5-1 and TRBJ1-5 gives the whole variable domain KAGVTQTPRYLIKTRGQQVTLSCSPISGHRSVSWYQQTPGQGLQFLFEYFSETQRNKGNFPGRFSGRQFSNSRSEMNVSTLELGDSALYLCASAVEGLSNQPQHFGDGTRLSIL.

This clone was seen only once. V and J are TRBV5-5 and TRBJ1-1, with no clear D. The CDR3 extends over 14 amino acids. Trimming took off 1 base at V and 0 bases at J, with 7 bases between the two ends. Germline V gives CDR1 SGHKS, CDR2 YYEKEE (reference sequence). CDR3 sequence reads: CASSLMLMNTEAFF. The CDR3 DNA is TGTGCCAGCAGCTTGATGCTAATGAACACTGAAGCTTTCTTT.

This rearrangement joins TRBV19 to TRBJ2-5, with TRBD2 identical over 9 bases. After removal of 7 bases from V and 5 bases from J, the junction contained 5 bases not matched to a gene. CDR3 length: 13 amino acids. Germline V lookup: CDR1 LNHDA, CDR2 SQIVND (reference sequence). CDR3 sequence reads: CASTTGLAETQYF. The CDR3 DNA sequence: TGTGCCAGTACCACGGGACTAGCTGAGACCCAGTACTTC.

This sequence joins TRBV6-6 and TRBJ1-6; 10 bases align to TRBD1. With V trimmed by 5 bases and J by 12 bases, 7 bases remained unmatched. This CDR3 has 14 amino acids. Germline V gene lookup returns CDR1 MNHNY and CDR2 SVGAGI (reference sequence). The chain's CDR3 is CASSPGTGVLPLHF. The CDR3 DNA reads TGTGCCAGCAGTCCCGGGACAGGGGTTTTACCCCTCCACTTT.

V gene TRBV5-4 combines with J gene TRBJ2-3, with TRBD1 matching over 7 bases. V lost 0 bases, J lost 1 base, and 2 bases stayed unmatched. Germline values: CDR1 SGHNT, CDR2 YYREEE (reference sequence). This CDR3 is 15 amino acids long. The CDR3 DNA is TGTGCCAGCAGCTTGGAGGGGGCGCGCACAGATACGCAGTATTTT. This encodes CASSLEGARTDTQYF.

The CDR3 DNA is TGTGCCAGCAGTCTACGGGGTAGCGATGCCTACGAGCAGTACTTC. Amino acid sequence: CASSLRGSDAYEQYF. The chain combines TRBV27 with TRBJ2-7; possibly TRBD2 for D (5 bases). The CDR3 loop spans 15 amino acids. The V end lost 5 bases, the J end lost 2 bases, and 16 bases lay between the germline ends. Germline V lookup: CDR1 MNHEY, CDR2 SMNVEV (reference sequence).

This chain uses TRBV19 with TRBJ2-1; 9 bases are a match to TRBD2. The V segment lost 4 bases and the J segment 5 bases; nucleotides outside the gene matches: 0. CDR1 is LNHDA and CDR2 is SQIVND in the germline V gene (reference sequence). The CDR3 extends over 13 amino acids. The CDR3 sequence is CASSRTSDNEQFF. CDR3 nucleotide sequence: TGTGCCAGTAGTAGGACTAGCGACAATGAGCAGTTCTTC.

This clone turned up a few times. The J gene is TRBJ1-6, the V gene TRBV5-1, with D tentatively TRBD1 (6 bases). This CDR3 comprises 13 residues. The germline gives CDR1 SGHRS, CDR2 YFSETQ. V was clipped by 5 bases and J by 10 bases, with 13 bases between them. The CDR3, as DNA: TGCGCCAGCAGTCCTACAGGGAGCTCACCCCTCCACTTT. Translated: CASSPTGSSPLHF.